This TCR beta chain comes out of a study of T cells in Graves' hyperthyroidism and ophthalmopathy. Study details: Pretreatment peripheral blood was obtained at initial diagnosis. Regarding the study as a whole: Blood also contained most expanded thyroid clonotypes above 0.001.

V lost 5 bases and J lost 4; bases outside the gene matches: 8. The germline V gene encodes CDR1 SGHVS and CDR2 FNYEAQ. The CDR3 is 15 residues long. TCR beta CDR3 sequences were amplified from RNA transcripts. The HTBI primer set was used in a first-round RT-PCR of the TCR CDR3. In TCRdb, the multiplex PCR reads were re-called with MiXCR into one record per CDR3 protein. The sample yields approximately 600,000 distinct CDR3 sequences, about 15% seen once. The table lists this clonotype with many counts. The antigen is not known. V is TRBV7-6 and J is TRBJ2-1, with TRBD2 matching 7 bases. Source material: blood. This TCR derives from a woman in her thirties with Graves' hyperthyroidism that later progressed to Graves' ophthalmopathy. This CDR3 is CASSTNSGPYNEQFF. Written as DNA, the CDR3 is TGTGCCAGCAGCACGAATAGCGGGCCTTACAATGAGCAGTTCTTC.